The 19 T cell receptor beta chains in this list originate from one sample, sequenced in a study of regulatory T cells in long-lasting Graves disease. Sample time point: newly diagnosed GD, antithyroid drugs for less than 3 months. The authors made the TCR library using RNA they extracted from PBMCs. Investigators prepared the TCR beta libraries by applying iRepertoire HTBI primers and Arm-PCR of CDR3 regions. TCRdb processed the multiplex PCR reads anew with MiXCR; each CDR3 protein has one entry. The sample lists 400,000 to 500,000 distinct CDR3 sequences, 14% occurring once. The sample was also linked to a second study, of T cells in Graves' hyperthyroidism and ophthalmopathy.

Sequencing was performed on peripheral blood mononuclear cells (PBMCs), taken at new diagnosis, from a patient treated with antithyroid drugs. Source of these receptors: a woman aged 45-65 years with Graves disease.

This clonotype was seen a handful of times. The J gene is TRBJ2-1, the V gene TRBV6-1, with 8 bases lining up with TRBD1. The germline V gene encodes CDR1 MNHNS and CDR2 SASEGT. CDR3 length: 15 residues. V was pared by 6 bases and J by 1 base, with 5 bases of the junction left unmatched. CDR3 protein: CASRGQVASYNEQFF. CDR3 DNA sequence: TGTGCCAGCAGGGGACAGGTAGCTTCCTACAATGAGCAGTTCTTC.

The J gene is TRBJ1-2, the V gene TRBV19; D gene unclear. Trimming removed 4 bases from V and 3 bases from J, with 15 bases in between. Germline CDR1 reads LNHDA; CDR2 reads SQIVND (reference sequence). The CDR3 totals 15 residues. CDR3 sequence reads: CASSTGPPGDYGYTF. The DNA for the CDR3 is TGTGCCAGTAGTACCGGACCCCCTGGTGACTATGGCTACACCTTC.

This clonotype was counted at least ten times. This sequence joins TRBV28 and TRBJ2-7, with TRBD2 matching 10 bases. The germline V gene encodes CDR1 MDHEN and CDR2 SYDVKM. V was pared by 5 bases and J by 3 bases, with 4 bases of the junction left unmatched. There are 14 residues in the CDR3. The CDR3 sequence is CASSTKREGYEQYF. The CDR3 DNA follows: TGTGCCAGCAGTACAAAGCGGGAGGGCTACGAGCAGTACTTC.

This clonotype was seen more than once but under ten times. The rearrangement links TRBV27 to TRBJ2-7; 9 nucleotides agree with TRBD2. Unmatched junction bases numbered 11, after V lost 5 bases and J lost 3 bases. CDR1 and CDR2 from the germline V gene are MNHEY and SMNVEV (reference sequence). This CDR3 spans 16 amino acids. CDR3 coding DNA: TGTGCCAGCAGTCTGTACACTAGCGGGCAATACTACGAGCAGTACTTC. This sequence encodes CASSLYTSGQYYEQYF.

This clonotype was recorded many times. The V call is TRBV5-1, the J call TRBJ2-5; D remains ambiguous. CDR1 is SGHRS, CDR2 YFSETQ, per germline. Trimming removed 2 bases from V and 2 bases from J, with 7 bases in between. The CDR3 covers 13 residues. The DNA of the CDR3 is TGCGCCAGCAGCTTCTCACGTCAAGAGACCCAGTACTTC. This gives the protein CASSFSRQETQYF.

V gene TRBV27 combines with J gene TRBJ2-3, with 16 bases aligning to TRBD2. The J segment lost 4 bases and the V segment lost 1 base, leaving 5 bases of the junction unmatched. CDR3 length: 18 residues. The germline gives CDR1 MNHEY, CDR2 SMNVEV (reference sequence). The CDR3 coding sequence is TGTGCCAGCAGTTTATTGGGACTAGCGGGAGGGCCGCCAGATACGCAGTATTTT. Amino acids: CASSLLGLAGGPPDTQYF.

This clonotype was counted only a few times. The chain carries TRBV27 and TRBJ2-1; weak D call: TRBD1 (7 bases). The ends were cut back, 8 bases at V and 4 bases at J, with 15 bases in the middle. Germline V gene lookup returns CDR1 MNHEY and CDR2 SMNVEV (reference sequence). The CDR3 has 14 residues. CDR3 nucleotide sequence: TGTGCCAGCTCCAAGGAGGGACAGTACAATGAGCAGTTCTTC. Amino acids: CASSKEGQYNEQFF.

The V call is TRBV19, the J call TRBJ1-5; no clear D. The CDR3 extends over 15 amino acids. CDR1 LNHDA and CDR2 SQIVND come from the germline V gene (reference sequence). Trimming cost V 3 bases and J 1 base, with 10 bases left between them. CDR3 in amino acids: CASSMVQISNQPQHF. CDR3 nucleotides: TGTGCCAGTAGTATGGTACAGATAAGCAATCAGCCCCAGCATTTT.

This clonotype was observed a handful of times. The rearrangement joins TRBV7-3 to TRBJ2-3, with D uncertain. CDR1 is SGHTA and CDR2 is FQGTGA in the germline V gene. Trimming cost V 5 bases and J 0 bases, with 6 bases left between them. This CDR3 contains 13 residues. The CDR3, as DNA: TGTGCCAGCAGCCGCTCTAGCACAGATACGCAGTATTTT. Its protein product is CASSRSSTDTQYF.

This clonotype was found a few times. V usage is TRBV5-6 and J usage is TRBJ2-1, with D possibly matching TRBD2 (5 bases). V was pared by 2 bases and J by 10 bases, with 10 bases between. Germline-derived CDR1 and CDR2 are SGHDT and YYEEEE. CDR3 length: 12 amino acids. DNA of the CDR3: TGTGCCAGCAGCTTCCCCCAGCGGGAGCAGTTCTTC. Translating it yields CASSFPQREQFF.

This clonotype was found many times. The rearrangement joins TRBV4-1 to TRBJ2-5, with D perhaps matching TRBD1 or TRBD2 (5 bases each). CDR1 is MGHRA and CDR2 is YSYEKL in the germline V gene. The CDR3 is 17 residues long. The V end was cut by 1 base, the J end by 4 bases, with 19 bases between. The CDR3 protein is CASSQALDGTVRETQYF. The CDR3, as DNA: TGCGCCAGCAGCCAAGCCCTGGACGGGACGGTGCGAGAGACCCAGTACTTC.

CDR3 amino acids: CASSLSGGQYYGYTF. CDR3 nucleotides: TGTGCCAGCAGCTTAAGTGGGGGACAGTACTATGGCTACACCTTC. V is TRBV7-9 and J is TRBJ1-2; 7 positions match TRBD1. This CDR3 has 15 residues. CDR1 and CDR2 from the germline V gene are SEHNR and FQNEAQ (reference sequence). Trimming at V came to 2 bases and at J to 3 bases, leaving 6 bases not matched to a gene.

This clonotype was detected ten times or more. V gene TRBV20-1 combines with J gene TRBJ2-7, with D perhaps matching TRBD2 (6 bases). V lost 6 bases to trimming and J lost 0 bases, with 21 bases between them. The germline gives CDR1 DFQATT, CDR2 SNEGSKA (reference sequence). The CDR3 has 16 residues. CDR3 DNA sequence: TGCAGTGCCAATCCCGCAGCGGGCGGACGCTCCTACGAGCAGTACTTC. Its protein product is CSANPAAGGRSYEQYF.

This chain links TRBV30 with TRBJ2-5; tentative D call: TRBD1 (6 bases). CDR1 and CDR2 from the germline V gene are GTSNPN and SVGIG (reference sequence). This CDR3 is built from 13 residues. The V gene lost 1 base and the J gene lost 5 bases, with 11 bases spanning the gap. CDR3 coding DNA: TGTGCCTGGAGTGAACAGGGAAGGGAGACCCAGTACTTC. Translating it yields CAWSEQGRETQYF.

The chain has TRBV28 and TRBJ2-4; D not resolved. There are 11 residues in the CDR3. CDR1 is MDHEN, CDR2 SYDVKM, per germline. V was trimmed by 3 bases and J by 7 bases, leaving 4 bases between them. CDR3 sequence: CASSLRNIQYF. The CDR3 DNA is TGTGCCAGCAGTTTGAGGAACATTCAGTACTTC.

This clonotype was detected many times. V is TRBV9 and J is TRBJ1-1; 7 positions agree with TRBD1. This CDR3 contains 13 residues. CDR1 and CDR2 from the germline V gene are SGDLS and YYNGEE. V trimming: 4 bases; J trimming: 9 bases; junction bases outside the gene matches: 9. CDR3 nucleotide sequence: TGTGCCAGCAGCCTAAACCGGGACAGCCAAGCTTTCTTT. Encoded protein: CASSLNRDSQAFF.

In its sample, this clonotype was seen a few times. This sequence may be a read error, since a much larger clone differs from it by one base. V and J are TRBV12-3 or TRBV12-4 and TRBJ1-5; the D is unclear. This CDR3 spans 13 amino acids. The CDR3 spells CASSVTSNQPQQF. CDR3 nucleotides: TGTGCCAGCAGTGTTACTAGCAATCAGCCCCAGCAGTTT.

The chain recombines TRBV4-1 with TRBJ2-7, with a weak D call TRBD1 (5 bases). From germline, CDR1 is MGHRA and CDR2 YSYEKL. The length of the CDR3 is 15 residues. Trimming pared 1 base from V and 2 bases from J, leaving 12 bases between. The CDR3 sequence: CASSQVEGAAYEQYF. The CDR3 bases are TGCGCCAGCAGCCAAGTTGAAGGGGCGGCCTACGAGCAGTACTTC.

This clonotype occurred many times. The V and J genes are TRBV9 and TRBJ1-4, with D possibly TRBD1 on 5 matching bases. The CDR3 has 14 residues. Trimming removed 3 bases from V and 5 bases from J, with 11 bases in between. The germline V gene encodes CDR1 SGDLS and CDR2 YYNGEE. The CDR3: CASSGRGSNEKLFF. Written as DNA, the CDR3 is TGTGCCAGCAGCGGACGGGGCTCCAATGAAAAACTGTTTTTT.